This note documents a single T cell receptor beta chain sequence. The antigen it recognizes is unknown. No much larger clonotype is one base removed from it; base qualities were not supplied. These data originate in a study of blood T cell repertoires in COVID-19 (dated by TCRdb to about 2020). Broadly, across the study: Samples from collaborators originated in the United States, Italy and Spain and spanned both the acute and convalescent phases of COVID-19. The material from the prospective study consisted of cDNA or gDNA derived from T cells, B-cell-depleted T cells, or PBMCs. The repertoires were released in a freely available public database intended as a resource for research on the immune response to SARS-CoV-2. The samples were drawn from the first 160 participants of the ongoing ImmuneRACE study and from over a thousand subjects provided by 6 global collaborators. Where HLA class I and class II types were available, the types were taken from metadata supplied by the sample provider, not from assay-based typing. Sample metadata almost always included a de-identified subject ID, COVID-19 status, age in years and sex. Subjects who had been exposed to COVID-19, were actively infected with it, or had recovered from it provided the deeply sampled blood TCRbeta repertoires that made up the dataset. Study-wide findings and limitations: The amount of clinical and demographic metadata varied by source and participant and was provided uncurated.

The germline V gene specifies MDHEN as CDR1 and SYDVKM as CDR2. The CDR3 goes from the cysteine to the phenylalanine over 16 residues. Of the read, only the CDR3 DNA is kept; its 48 bases are in frame from base 1. V ends up 1 base short and J 5 bases short, with an unmatched junction base count of 6. The immunoSEQ Assay, a bias-controlled multiplex PCR, was used to amplify TCRbeta CDR3 regions from genomic DNA. Per the authors' processing: The number of nucleated cells in each sample was estimated from the amplification of reference gene primers within the assay. To quantify the absolute abundance of each unique TCRbeta CDR3 rearrangement, sequence reads were collapsed and filtered. Productive Simpson clonality was computed per sample as the square root of Simpson's diversity index over productive rearrangements. The table was pulled from immuneACCESS by TCRdb, which kept in-frame rearrangements only. Such tables lose some clones; where checked, under half of the loss comes from unresolved V genes, and the rest has no known cause. The V and J calls and clone size are taken from that table; D and trimming were inferred from the DNA. This sample is represented by under 450,000 clones; about 91% of them were singletons. 1.5% to 1.9% of the sample rests with the top ten.

One collaborating source in Seattle enrolled patients during active infection and followed them longitudinally through the course of disease. Collaborating institutions collected whole blood in K2EDTA tubes following their own protocols. For TCRbeta analysis, collaborator samples were shipped as frozen whole blood, as isolated PBMCs, or as DNA extracted from either sample type. The source of this sequence is a woman aged 35 to 49 with COVID-19, enrolled during active disease. This sequence uses TRBV28 and TRBJ1-5, with 9 bases in between that match TRBD1. The sample taken for sequencing was peripheral blood. The CDR3 has the sequence CASSLSRTGVHQPQHF. The DNA is as follows: TGTGCCAGCAGTTTATCTCGGACAGGGGTCCATCAGCCCCAGCATTTT.